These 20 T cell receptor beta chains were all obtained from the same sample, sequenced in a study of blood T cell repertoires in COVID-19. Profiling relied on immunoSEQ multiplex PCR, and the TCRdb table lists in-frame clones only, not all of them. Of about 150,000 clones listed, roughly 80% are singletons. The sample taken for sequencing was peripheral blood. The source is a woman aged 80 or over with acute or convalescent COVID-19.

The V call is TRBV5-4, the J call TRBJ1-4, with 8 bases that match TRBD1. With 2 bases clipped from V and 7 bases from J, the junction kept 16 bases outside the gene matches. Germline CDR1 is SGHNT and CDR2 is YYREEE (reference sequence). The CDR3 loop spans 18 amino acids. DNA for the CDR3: TGTGCCAGCAGCTTATCCGGGACAGGCCTAAGCGCGAGTGAAAAACTGTTTTTT. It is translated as CASSLSGTGLSASEKLFF.

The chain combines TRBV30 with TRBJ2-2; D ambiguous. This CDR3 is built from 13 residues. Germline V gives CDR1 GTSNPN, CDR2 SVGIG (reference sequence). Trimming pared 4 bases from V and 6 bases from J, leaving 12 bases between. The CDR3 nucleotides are TGTGCCTGGAAGTCCCAGAGGCCCGGGGAGCTGTTTTTT. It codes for CAWKSQRPGELFF.

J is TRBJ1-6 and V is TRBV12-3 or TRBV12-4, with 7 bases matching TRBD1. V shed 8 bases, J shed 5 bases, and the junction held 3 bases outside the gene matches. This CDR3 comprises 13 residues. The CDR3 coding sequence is TGTGCCAGCCGACAGGGAGATAATTCACCCCTCCACTTT. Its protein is CASRQGDNSPLHF.

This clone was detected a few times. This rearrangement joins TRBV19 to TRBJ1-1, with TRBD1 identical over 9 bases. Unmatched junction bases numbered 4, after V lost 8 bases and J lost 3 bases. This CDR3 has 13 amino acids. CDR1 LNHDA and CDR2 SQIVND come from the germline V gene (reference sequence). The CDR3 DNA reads TGTGCCAGTGGTAGACAGGGGGACACTGAAGCTTTCTTT. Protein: CASGRQGDTEAFF.

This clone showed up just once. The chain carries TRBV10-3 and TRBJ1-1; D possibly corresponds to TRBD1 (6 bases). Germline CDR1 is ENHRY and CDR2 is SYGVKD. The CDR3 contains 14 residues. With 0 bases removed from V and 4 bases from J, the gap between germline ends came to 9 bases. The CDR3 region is CAISESTGSTEAFF. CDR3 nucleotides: TGTGCCATCAGTGAGTCGACAGGCAGCACTGAAGCTTTCTTT.

CDR3 coding DNA: TGTGCCAGCAGTCCCGGACAGGGGTCGAGGAACACTGAAGCTTTCTTT. Protein sequence: CASSPGQGSRNTEAFF. The chain joins TRBV28 to TRBJ1-1; 9 bases match TRBD1. The germline gives CDR1 MDHEN, CDR2 SYDVKM. The CDR3 loop spans 16 amino acids. V shed 5 bases and J 1 base; nucleotides not matched to a gene: 8.

The CDR3 coding sequence is TGTGCCAGCAGCTTAGGACAGGGGACTGGCTACACCTTC. Translating it yields CASSLGQGTGYTF. V is TRBV7-9 and J is TRBJ1-2; 8 bases fit TRBD1. Trimming at V came to 1 base and at J to 7 bases, leaving 2 bases not matched to a gene. Germline CDR1 is SEHNR and CDR2 is FQNEAQ (reference sequence). This CDR3 has 13 amino acids.

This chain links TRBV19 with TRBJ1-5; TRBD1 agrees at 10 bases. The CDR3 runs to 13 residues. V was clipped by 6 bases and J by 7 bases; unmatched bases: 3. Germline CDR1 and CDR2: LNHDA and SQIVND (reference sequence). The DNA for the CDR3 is TGTGCCAGTAGCGGGACAGGGGCCCAGCCCCAGCATTTT. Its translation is CASSGTGAQPQHF.

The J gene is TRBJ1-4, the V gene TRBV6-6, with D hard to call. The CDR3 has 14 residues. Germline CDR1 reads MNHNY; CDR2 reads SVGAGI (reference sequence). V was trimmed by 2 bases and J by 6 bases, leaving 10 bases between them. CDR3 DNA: TGTGCCAGCAGTTACGCGGGAGCAGATGAAAAACTGTTTTTT. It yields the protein CASSYAGADEKLFF.

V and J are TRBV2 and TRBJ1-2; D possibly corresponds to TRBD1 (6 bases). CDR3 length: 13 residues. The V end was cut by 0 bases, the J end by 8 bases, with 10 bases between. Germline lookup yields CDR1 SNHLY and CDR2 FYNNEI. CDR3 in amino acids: CASSEAGGIGYTF. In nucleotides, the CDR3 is TGTGCCAGCAGTGAAGCAGGGGGAATCGGCTACACCTTC.

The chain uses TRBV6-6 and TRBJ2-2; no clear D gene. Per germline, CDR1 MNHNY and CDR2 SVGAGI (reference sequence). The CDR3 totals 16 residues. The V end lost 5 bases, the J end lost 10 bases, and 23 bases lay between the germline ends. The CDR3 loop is CASSKAAYLPFSELFF. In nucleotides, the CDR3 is TGTGCCAGCAGTAAGGCGGCCTACCTGCCCTTCTCGGAGCTGTTTTTT.

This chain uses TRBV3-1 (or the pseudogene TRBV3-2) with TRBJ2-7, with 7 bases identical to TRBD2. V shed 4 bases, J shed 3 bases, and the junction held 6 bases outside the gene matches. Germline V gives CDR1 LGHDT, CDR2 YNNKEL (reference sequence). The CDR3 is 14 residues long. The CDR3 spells CASSREGGNYEQYF. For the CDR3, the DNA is TGTGCCAGCAGCCGGGAGGGAGGGAACTACGAGCAGTACTTC.

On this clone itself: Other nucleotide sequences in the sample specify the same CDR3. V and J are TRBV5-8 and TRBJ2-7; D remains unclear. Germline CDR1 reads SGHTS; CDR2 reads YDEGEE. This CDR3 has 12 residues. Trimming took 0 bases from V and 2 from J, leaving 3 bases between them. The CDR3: CASSLDTYEQYF. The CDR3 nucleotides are TGTGCCAGCAGCTTGGATACCTACGAGCAGTACTTC.

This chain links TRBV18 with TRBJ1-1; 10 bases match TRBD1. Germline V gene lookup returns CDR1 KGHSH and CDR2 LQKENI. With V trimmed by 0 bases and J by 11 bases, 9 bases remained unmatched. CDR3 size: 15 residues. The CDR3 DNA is TGTGCCAGCTCACCACCGGGACAGGGGACCCAATCGGCTTTCTTT. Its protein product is CASSPPGQGTQSAFF. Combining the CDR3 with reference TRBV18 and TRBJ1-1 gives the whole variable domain NAGVMQNPRHLVRRRGQEARLRCSPMKGHSHVYWYRQLPEEGLKFMVYLQKENIIDESGMPKERFSAEFPKEGPSILRIQQVVRGDSAAYFCASSPPGQGTQSAFFGQGTRLTVV.

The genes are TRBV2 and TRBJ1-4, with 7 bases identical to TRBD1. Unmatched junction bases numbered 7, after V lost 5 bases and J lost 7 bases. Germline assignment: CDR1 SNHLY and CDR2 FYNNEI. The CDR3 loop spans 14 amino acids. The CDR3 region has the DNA TGTGCCAGCAGTCAGACAGGGATGGGTGAAAAACTGTTTTTT. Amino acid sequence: CASSQTGMGEKLFF.

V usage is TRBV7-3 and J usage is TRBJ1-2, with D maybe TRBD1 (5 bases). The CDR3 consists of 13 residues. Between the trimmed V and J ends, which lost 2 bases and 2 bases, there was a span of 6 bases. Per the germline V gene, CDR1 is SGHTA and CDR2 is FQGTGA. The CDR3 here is CASSLGQNYGYTF. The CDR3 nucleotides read TGTGCCAGCAGCTTAGGACAAAACTATGGCTACACCTTC.

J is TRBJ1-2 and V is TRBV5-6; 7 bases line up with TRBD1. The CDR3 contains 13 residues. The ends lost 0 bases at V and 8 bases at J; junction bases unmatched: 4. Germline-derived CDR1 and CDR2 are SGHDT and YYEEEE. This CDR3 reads CASSLADRDGYTF. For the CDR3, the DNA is TGTGCCAGCAGCTTGGCCGACAGGGACGGCTACACCTTC.

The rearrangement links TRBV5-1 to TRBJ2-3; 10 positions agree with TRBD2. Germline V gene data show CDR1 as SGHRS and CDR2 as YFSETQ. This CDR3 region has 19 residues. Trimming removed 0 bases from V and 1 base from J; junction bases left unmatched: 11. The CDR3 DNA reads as TGCGCCAGCAGCTTGGGGCTAGCGGGAGCCGGCTCGCGCACAGATACGCAGTATTTT. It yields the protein CASSLGLAGAGSRTDTQYF. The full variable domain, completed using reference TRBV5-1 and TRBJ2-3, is KAGVTQTPRYLIKTRGQQVTLSCSPISGHRSVSWYQQTPGQGLQFLFEYFSETQRNKGNFPGRFSGRQFSNSRSEMNVSTLELGDSALYLCASSLGLAGAGSRTDTQYFGPGTRLTVL.

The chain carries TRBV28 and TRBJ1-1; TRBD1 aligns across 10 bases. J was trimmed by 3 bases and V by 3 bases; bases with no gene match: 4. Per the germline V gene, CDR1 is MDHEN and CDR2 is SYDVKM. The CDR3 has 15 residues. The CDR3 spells CASSFKGQGDTEAFF. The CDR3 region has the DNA TGTGCCAGCAGTTTTAAAGGACAGGGGGACACTGAAGCTTTCTTT.

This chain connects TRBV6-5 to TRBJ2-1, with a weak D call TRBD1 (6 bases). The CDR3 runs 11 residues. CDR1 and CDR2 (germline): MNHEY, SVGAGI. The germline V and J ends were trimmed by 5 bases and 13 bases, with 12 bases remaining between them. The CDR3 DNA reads TGTGCCAGCAGTACCCATGGGGGCCAGTTCTTC. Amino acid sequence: CASSTHGGQFF.